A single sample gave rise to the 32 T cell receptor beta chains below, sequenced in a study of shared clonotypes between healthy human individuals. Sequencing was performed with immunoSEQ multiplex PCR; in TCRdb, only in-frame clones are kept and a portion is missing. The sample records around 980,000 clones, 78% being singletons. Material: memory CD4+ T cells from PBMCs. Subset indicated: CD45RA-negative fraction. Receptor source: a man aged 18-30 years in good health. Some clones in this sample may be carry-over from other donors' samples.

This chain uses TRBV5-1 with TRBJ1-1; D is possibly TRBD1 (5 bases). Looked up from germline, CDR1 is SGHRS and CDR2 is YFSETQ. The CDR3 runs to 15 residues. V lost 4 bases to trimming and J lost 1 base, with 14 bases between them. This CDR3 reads CASSQPEGPNTEAFF. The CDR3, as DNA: TGCGCCAGCAGCCAACCGGAGGGACCGAACACTGAAGCTTTCTTT.

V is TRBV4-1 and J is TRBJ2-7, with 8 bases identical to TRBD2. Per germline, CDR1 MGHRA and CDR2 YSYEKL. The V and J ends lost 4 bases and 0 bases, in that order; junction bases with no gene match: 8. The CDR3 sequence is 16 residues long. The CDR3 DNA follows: TGCGCCAGCAGCCCTATACGGGGGGGGAACTCCTACGAGCAGTACTTC. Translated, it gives CASSPIRGGNSYEQYF.

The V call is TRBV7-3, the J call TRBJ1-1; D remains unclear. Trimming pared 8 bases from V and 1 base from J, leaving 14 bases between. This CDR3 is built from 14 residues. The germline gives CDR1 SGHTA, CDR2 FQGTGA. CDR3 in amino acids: CASQEGPENTEAFF. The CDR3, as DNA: TGTGCCAGCCAGGAAGGGCCGGAGAACACTGAAGCTTTCTTT.

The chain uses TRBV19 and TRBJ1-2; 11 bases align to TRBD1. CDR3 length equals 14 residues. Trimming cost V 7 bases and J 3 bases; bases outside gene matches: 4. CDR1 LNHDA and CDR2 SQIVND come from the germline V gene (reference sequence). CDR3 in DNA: TGTGCCAGTATCGGACAGGGGGCGGACTATGGCTACACCTTC. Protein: CASIGQGADYGYTF.

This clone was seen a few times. The CDR3 nucleotides are TGTGCCAGCGGCCCCTTCACGTCCTACAATGAGCAGTTCTTC. Residues: CASGPFTSYNEQFF. The chain is built from TRBV2 and TRBJ2-1; D uncertain. V was cut by 8 bases and J by 1 base, with 12 bases left in between. This CDR3 is built from 14 residues. The germline V gene encodes CDR1 SNHLY and CDR2 FYNNEI.

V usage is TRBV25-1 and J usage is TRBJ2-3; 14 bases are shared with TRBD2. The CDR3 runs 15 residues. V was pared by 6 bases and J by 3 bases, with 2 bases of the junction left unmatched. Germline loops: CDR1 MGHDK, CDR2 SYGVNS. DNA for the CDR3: TGTGCCAGCAGAGGACTAGCGGGAGGTACAGATACGCAGTATTTT. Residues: CASRGLAGGTDTQYF.

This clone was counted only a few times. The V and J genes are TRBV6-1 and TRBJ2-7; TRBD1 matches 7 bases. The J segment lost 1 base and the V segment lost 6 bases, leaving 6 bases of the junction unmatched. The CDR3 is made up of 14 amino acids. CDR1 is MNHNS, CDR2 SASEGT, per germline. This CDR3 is CASRSGTDSYEQYF. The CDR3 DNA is TGTGCCAGCAGATCCGGGACAGATTCCTACGAGCAGTACTTC.

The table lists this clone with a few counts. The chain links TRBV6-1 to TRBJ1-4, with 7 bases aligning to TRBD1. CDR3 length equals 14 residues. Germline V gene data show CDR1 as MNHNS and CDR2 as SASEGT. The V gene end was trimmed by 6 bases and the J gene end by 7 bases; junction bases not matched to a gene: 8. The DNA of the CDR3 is TGTGCCAGCAGCCTTTTGGGACAGAGTGAAAAACTGTTTTTT. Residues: CASSLLGQSEKLFF.

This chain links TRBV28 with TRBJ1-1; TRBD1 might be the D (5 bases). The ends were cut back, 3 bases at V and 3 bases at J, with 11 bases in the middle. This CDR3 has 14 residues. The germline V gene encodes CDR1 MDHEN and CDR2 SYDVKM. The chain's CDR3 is CASSFWRGDTEAFF. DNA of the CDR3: TGTGCCAGCAGTTTTTGGCGGGGGGACACTGAAGCTTTCTTT.

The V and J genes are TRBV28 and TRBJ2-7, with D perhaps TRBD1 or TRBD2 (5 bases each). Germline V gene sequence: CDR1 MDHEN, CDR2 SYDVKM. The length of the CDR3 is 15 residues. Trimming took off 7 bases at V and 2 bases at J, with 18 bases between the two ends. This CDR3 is CASNFNGGPTYEQYF. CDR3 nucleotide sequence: TGTGCCAGCAATTTTAATGGGGGTCCAACCTACGAGCAGTACTTC.

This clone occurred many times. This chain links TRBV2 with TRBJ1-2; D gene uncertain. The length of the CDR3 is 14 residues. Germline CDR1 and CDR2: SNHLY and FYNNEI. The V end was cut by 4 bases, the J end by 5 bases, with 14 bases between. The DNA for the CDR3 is TGTGCCAGCAGTGCGGTTTCAGTACTATATGGCTACACCTTC. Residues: CASSAVSVLYGYTF.

CDR3 in amino acids: CASKMAGRAGGEQYF. In DNA form, the CDR3 reads TGTGCCAGTAAGATGGCCGGGAGGGCCGGGGGGGAGCAGTACTTC. V and J are TRBV27 and TRBJ2-7; 8 bases align to TRBD2. This CDR3 has 15 amino acids. J was trimmed by 7 bases and V by 9 bases; bases with no gene match: 17. Germline CDR1 and CDR2: MNHEY and SMNVEV (reference sequence).

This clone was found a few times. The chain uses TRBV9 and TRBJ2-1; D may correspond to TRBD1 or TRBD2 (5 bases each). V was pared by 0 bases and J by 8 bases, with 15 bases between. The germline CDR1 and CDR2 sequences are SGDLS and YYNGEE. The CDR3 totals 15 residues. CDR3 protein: CASSVGPQRGDEQFF. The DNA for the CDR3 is TGTGCCAGCAGCGTAGGGCCCCAAAGGGGAGATGAGCAGTTCTTC. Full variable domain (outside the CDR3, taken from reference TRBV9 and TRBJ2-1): DSGVTQTPKHLITATGQRVTLRCSPRSGDLSVYWYQQSLDQGLQFLIQYYNGEERAKGNILERFSAQQFPDLHSELNLSSLELGDSALYFCASSVGPQRGDEQFFGPGTRLTVL.

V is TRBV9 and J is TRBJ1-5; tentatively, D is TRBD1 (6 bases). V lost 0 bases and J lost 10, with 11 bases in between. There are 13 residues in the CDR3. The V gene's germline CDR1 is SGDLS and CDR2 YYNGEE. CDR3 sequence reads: CASSVAGDVPQHF. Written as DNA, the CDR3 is TGTGCCAGCAGCGTAGCAGGGGACGTCCCCCAGCATTTT.

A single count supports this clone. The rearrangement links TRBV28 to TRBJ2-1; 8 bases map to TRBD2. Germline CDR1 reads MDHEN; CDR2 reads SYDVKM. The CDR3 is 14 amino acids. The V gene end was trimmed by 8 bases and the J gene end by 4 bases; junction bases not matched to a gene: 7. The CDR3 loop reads CASLGTRWYNEQFF. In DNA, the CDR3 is TGTGCCAGCCTGGGGACTAGGTGGTACAATGAGCAGTTCTTC.

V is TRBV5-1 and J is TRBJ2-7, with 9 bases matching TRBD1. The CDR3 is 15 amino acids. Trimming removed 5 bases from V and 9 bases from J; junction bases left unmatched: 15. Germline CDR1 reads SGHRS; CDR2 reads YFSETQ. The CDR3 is CASSREQGAFLGQYF. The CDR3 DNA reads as TGCGCCAGCAGTCGGGAACAGGGGGCCTTCCTTGGGCAGTACTTC.

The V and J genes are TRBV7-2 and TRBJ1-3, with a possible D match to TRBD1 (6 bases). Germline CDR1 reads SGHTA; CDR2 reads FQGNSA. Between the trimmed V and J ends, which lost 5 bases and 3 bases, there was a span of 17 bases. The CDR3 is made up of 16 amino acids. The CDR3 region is CASSQVAGAYGNTIYF. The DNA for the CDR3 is TGTGCCAGCAGCCAAGTGGCAGGGGCCTATGGAAACACCATATATTTT.

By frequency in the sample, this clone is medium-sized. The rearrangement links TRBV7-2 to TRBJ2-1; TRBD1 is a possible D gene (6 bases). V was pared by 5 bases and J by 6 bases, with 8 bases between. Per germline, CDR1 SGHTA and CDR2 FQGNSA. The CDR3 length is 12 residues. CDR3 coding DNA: TGTGCCAGCAGCCCACAGGGCAATGAGCAGTTCTTC. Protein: CASSPQGNEQFF. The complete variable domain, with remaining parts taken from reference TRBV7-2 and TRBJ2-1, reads GAGVSQSPSNKVTEKGKDVELRCDPISGHTALYWYRQSLGQGLEFLIYFQGNSAPDKSGLPSDRFSAERTGGSVSTLTIQRTQQEDSAVYLCASSPQGNEQFFGPGTRLTVL.

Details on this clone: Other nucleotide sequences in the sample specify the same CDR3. The CDR3: CASSPGTGGREQYF. The CDR3 coding sequence is TGTGCCAGCTCACCGGGGACGGGAGGTCGGGAGCAGTACTTC. The chain joins TRBV18 to TRBJ2-7; 7 bases agree with TRBD2. V lost 3 bases, J lost 7 bases, and 9 bases stayed unmatched. CDR1 KGHSH and CDR2 LQKENI come from the germline V gene. CDR3 length: 14 residues.

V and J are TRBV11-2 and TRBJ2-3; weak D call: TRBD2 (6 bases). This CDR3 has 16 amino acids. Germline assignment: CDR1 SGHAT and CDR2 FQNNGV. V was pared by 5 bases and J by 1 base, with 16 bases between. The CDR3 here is CASSTGFASGTDTQYF. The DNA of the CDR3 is TGTGCCAGCAGCACTGGTTTCGCTAGCGGCACAGATACGCAGTATTTT.

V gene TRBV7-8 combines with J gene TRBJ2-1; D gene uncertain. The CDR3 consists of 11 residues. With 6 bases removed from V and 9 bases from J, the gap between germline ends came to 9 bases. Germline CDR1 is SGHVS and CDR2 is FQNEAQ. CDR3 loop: CASRINSEQFF. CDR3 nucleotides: TGTGCCAGCAGAATTAACTCTGAGCAGTTCTTC. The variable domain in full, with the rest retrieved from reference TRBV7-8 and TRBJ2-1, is GAGVSQSPRYKVAKRGQDVALRCDPISGHVSLFWYQQALGQGPEFLTYFQNEAQLDKSGLPSDRFFAERPEGSVSTLKIQRTQQEDSAVYLCASRINSEQFFGPGTRLTVL.

The CDR3 sequence is CASSLGGGEQYF. CDR3 bases: TGTGCCAGCAGCTTGGGGGGCGGGGAGCAGTACTTC. V is TRBV28 and J is TRBJ2-7, with D tentatively TRBD1 or TRBD2 (6 bases each). The CDR3 length is 12 residues. Germline lookup yields CDR1 MDHEN and CDR2 SYDVKM. The V end lost 6 bases, the J end lost 7 bases, and 13 bases lay between the germline ends.

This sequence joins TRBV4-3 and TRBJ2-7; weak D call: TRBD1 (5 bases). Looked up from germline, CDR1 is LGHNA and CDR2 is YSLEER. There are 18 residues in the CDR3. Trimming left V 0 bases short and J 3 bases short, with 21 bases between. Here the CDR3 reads CASSQEGPGQGTIYEQYF. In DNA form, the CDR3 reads TGCGCCAGCAGCCAAGAGGGCCCGGGCCAGGGAACAATCTACGAGCAGTACTTC.

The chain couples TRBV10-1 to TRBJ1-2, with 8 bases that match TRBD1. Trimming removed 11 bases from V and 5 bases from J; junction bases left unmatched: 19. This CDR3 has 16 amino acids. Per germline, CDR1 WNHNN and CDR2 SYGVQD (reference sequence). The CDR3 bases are TGCGCCCACGGGTTACATCAGGGGGCAATAGGGTATGGCTACACCTTC. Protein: CAHGLHQGAIGYGYTF.

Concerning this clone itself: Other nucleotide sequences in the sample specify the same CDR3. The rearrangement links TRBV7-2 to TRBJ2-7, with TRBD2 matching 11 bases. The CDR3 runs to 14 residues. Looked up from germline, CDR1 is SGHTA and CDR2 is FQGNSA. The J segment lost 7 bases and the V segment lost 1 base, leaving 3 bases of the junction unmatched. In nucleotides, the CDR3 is TGTGCCAGCAGCTTAGTAGCGGGAGGGAGGGAGCAGTACTTC. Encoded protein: CASSLVAGGREQYF.

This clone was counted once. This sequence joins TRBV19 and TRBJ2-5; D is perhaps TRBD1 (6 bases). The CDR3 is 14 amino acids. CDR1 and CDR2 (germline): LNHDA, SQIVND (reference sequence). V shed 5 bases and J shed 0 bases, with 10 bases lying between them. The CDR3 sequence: CASSPRTDQETQYF. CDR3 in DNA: TGTGCCAGTAGTCCCAGGACAGACCAAGAGACCCAGTACTTC. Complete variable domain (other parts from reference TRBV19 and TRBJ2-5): DGGITQSPKYLFRKEGQNVTLSCEQNLNHDAMYWYRQDPGQGLRLIYYSQIVNDFQKGDIAEGYSVSREKKESFPLTVTSAQKNPTAFYLCASSPRTDQETQYFGPGTRLLVL.

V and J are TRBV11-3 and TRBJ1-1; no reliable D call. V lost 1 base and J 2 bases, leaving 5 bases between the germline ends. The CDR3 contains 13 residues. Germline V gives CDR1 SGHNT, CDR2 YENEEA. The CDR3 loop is CASSLGTNTEAFF. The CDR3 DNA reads TGTGCCAGCAGCTTAGGGACCAACACTGAAGCTTTCTTT.

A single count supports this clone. The CDR3 nucleotides read TGTGCCAGCAGTGAAGGAGGGCCTTGGAGGGACTACACCTTC. Residues: CASSEGGPWRDYTF. The chain joins TRBV6-1 to TRBJ1-2; D unresolved. The CDR3 runs 14 residues. Germline assignment: CDR1 MNHNS and CDR2 SASEGT. V was pared by 1 base and J by 10 bases, with 16 bases between.

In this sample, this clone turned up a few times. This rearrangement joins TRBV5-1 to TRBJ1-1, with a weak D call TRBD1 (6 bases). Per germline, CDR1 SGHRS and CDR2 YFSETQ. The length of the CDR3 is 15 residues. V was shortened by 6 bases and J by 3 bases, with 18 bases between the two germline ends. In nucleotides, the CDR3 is TGCGCCAGCACCCTCGGGGGCCCCGGGGACACTGAAGCTTTCTTT. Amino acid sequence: CASTLGGPGDTEAFF.

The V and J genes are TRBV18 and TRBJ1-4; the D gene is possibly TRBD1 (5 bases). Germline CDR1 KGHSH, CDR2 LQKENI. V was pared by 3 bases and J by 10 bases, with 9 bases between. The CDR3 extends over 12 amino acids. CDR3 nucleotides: TGTGCCAGCTCACCCGACGACAGAAAACTGTTTTTT. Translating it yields CASSPDDRKLFF.

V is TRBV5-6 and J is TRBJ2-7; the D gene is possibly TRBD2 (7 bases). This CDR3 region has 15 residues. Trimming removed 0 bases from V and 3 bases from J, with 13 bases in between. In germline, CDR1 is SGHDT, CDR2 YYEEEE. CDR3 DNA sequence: TGTGCCAGCAGCTTGGCGGGGGGCCCTGGCTACGAGCAGTACTTC. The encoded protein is CASSLAGGPGYEQYF.

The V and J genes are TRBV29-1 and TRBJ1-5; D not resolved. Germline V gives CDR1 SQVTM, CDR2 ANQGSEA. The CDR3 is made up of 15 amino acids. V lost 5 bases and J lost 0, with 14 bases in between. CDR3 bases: TGCAGCGTTAGATTGGGTCCGCTTAGCAATCAGCCCCAGCATTTT. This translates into CSVRLGPLSNQPQHF.